Listed here are 25 T cell receptor beta chains from one sample, sequenced in a study of T cell responses to AZD1222 COVID-19 vaccine. Only in-frame clones appear in the TCRdb table, and some are missing; sequencing was by immunoSEQ multiplex PCR. There are about 69,000 clones in the sample; roughly 80% occur only once, and more than 20% lies in the top ten. Sequenced here: peripheral blood, sampled 28 days after the second AZD1222 dose. The receptors stem from an adult who received the AZD1222 COVID-19 vaccine.

The chain couples TRBV19 to TRBJ1-2, with TRBD1 matching 9 bases. The J segment lost 6 bases and the V segment lost 4 bases, leaving 3 bases of the junction unmatched. Germline V gene sequence: CDR1 LNHDA, CDR2 SQIVND (reference sequence). This CDR3 is 13 amino acids long. CDR3 bases: TGTGCCAGTAGTACGCGGACAGGGGATGGCTACACCTTC. Its protein is CASSTRTGDGYTF.

The chain recombines TRBV2 with TRBJ1-5; 7 bases line up with TRBD1. V lost 8 bases to trimming and J lost 3 bases; unmatched junction nucleotides: 7. The CDR3 length is 14 residues. Germline V gene sequence: CDR1 SNHLY, CDR2 FYNNEI. CDR3 sequence: CASGQDGANQPQHF. CDR3 in DNA: TGTGCCAGCGGACAGGATGGAGCCAATCAGCCCCAGCATTTT.

In its sample, this clone was seen a few times. The chain couples TRBV11-2 to TRBJ2-5; D is possibly TRBD1 or TRBD2 (7 bases each). There are 15 residues in the CDR3. CDR1 and CDR2 (germline): SGHAT, FQNNGV. The V end was cut by 2 bases, the J end by 2 bases, with 12 bases between. CDR3: CASSLSRGGQETQYF. CDR3 in DNA: TGTGCCAGCAGCTTATCCAGGGGGGGGCAAGAGACCCAGTACTTC.

This clone was detected only once. The chain combines TRBV7-9 with TRBJ2-3; D not certain. This CDR3 contains 10 residues. CDR1 and CDR2 (germline): SEHNR, FQNEAQ (reference sequence). V lost 10 bases to trimming and J lost 5 bases, with 7 bases between them. The CDR3 reads CATQGDTQYF. The CDR3 DNA reads as TGTGCCACCCAAGGAGATACGCAGTATTTT.

This clone was seen a single time. V usage is TRBV5-1 and J usage is TRBJ1-6, with no clear D. The CDR3 has 16 residues. The V end was cut by 0 bases, the J end by 0 bases, with 7 bases between. Germline V gene data show CDR1 as SGHRS and CDR2 as YFSETQ. CDR3 nucleotides: TGCGCCAGCAGCTTGGGGCGGAGCTCCTATAATTCACCCCTCCACTTT. It is translated as CASSLGRSSYNSPLHF.

The chain combines TRBV29-1 with TRBJ1-1, with D possibly being TRBD1 (5 bases). V was pared by 4 bases and J by 2 bases, with 11 bases between. Germline loops: CDR1 SQVTM, CDR2 ANQGSEA. The CDR3 sequence is 13 residues long. As DNA, the CDR3 is TGCAGCGTTGTCGTGGGGGTTAACACTGAAGCTTTCTTT. This translates into CSVVVGVNTEAFF.

The chain couples TRBV11-2 to TRBJ1-1; no firm D call. Germline V gene lookup returns CDR1 SGHAT and CDR2 FQNNGV. V was cut by 5 bases and J by 3 bases, with 13 bases left in between. The CDR3 has 14 residues. This CDR3 reads CASSLDGPYTEAFF. As DNA, the CDR3 is TGTGCCAGCAGCCTGGACGGACCTTACACTGAAGCTTTCTTT.

This clone was detected once. This chain joins TRBV5-8 and TRBJ2-5; weak D call: TRBD1 (5 bases). The CDR3 loop spans 13 amino acids. Trimming removed 4 bases from V and 5 bases from J, with 12 bases in between. CDR1 and CDR2 from the germline V gene are SGHTS and YDEGEE. The CDR3 DNA follows: TGTGCCAGCAGCCGAATGGGGCGGGAGACCCAGTACTTC. It yields the protein CASSRMGRETQYF. The full variable domain, with the rest looked up from reference TRBV5-8 and TRBJ2-5, is EAGVTQSPTHLIKTRGQQATLRCSPISGHTSVYWYQQALGLGLQFLLWYDEGEERNRGNFPPRFSGRQFPNYSSELNVNALELEDSALYLCASSRMGRETQYFGPGTRLLVL.

The chain couples TRBV7-2 to TRBJ2-1, with TRBD1 matching 8 bases. From germline, CDR1 is SGHTA and CDR2 FQGNSA. The trim removed 5 bases at V and 9 bases at J, leaving 9 bases unmatched. The CDR3 length is 14 residues. The CDR3 DNA reads as TGTGCCAGCAGCGCCAGACAGGGGATCGGTGAGCAGTTCTTC. Translation: CASSARQGIGEQFF.

This clone was recorded at least ten times. The chain employs TRBV5-1 and TRBJ1-5; D is perhaps TRBD1 (6 bases). The CDR3 length is 16 residues. Per germline, CDR1 SGHRS and CDR2 YFSETQ. The V end lost 7 bases, the J end lost 2 bases, and 19 bases lay between the germline ends. CDR3: CASGLNGGQRNQPQHF. The CDR3 nucleotides read TGCGCCAGCGGCCTGAACGGAGGACAGCGCAATCAGCCCCAGCATTTT.

The chain couples TRBV18 to TRBJ2-7; TRBD1 matches at 8 bases. The CDR3 runs 14 residues. V shed 4 bases and J 4 bases; nucleotides not matched to a gene: 6. Germline V gene data show CDR1 as KGHSH and CDR2 as LQKENI. The CDR3 coding sequence is TGTGCCAGCTCACGGGCAGGGGGCATGTACGAGCAGTACTTC. Translating gives CASSRAGGMYEQYF.

The chain joins TRBV3-1 (or the pseudogene TRBV3-2) to TRBJ1-2; D may be TRBD1 (5 bases). There are 13 residues in the CDR3. Germline V gene data show CDR1 as LGHDT and CDR2 as YNNKEL (reference sequence). The V end was cut by 4 bases, the J end by 8 bases, with 14 bases between. This CDR3 is CASSPEGYRGYTF. The CDR3 DNA reads TGTGCCAGCAGCCCGGAGGGGTATCGGGGCTACACCTTC.

This chain links TRBV11-3 with TRBJ2-3; 13 positions agree with TRBD2. The V and J ends lost 3 bases and 2 bases, in that order; junction bases with no gene match: 8. Looked up from germline, CDR1 is SGHNT and CDR2 is YENEEA. The CDR3 has 18 amino acids. CDR3 sequence: CASSFLRLAGGPTDTQYF. The CDR3 DNA is TGTGCCAGCAGCTTTTTGAGACTAGCGGGGGGACCCACAGATACGCAGTATTTT.

The V gene is TRBV5-1, the J gene TRBJ1-1; 9 bases line up with TRBD1. Germline V lookup: CDR1 SGHRS, CDR2 YFSETQ. Trimming at V came to 0 bases and at J to 4 bases, leaving 4 bases not matched to a gene. The CDR3 totals 15 residues. In nucleotides, the CDR3 is TGCGCCAGCAGCTTGGAGGGACAGGGACTCACTGAAGCTTTCTTT. This gives the protein CASSLEGQGLTEAFF.

This clone is a singleton in its sample. V usage is TRBV13 and J usage is TRBJ1-5, with 11 bases that match TRBD1. CDR3 length: 19 residues. CDR1 is PRHDT and CDR2 is FYEKMQ in the germline V gene (reference sequence). Trimming removed 4 bases from V and 2 bases from J; junction bases left unmatched: 13. The CDR3 nucleotides are TGTGCCAGCAGCTCAAGCAAGGACAGGGGGCTCTGGGGCAATCAGCCCCAGCATTTT. Translated, it gives CASSSSKDRGLWGNQPQHF.

The chain employs TRBV30 and TRBJ2-1, with D possibly being TRBD1 or TRBD2 (5 bases each). The germline V gene encodes CDR1 GTSNPN and CDR2 SVGIG (reference sequence). With 3 bases removed from V and 7 bases from J, the gap between germline ends came to 10 bases. The CDR3 length is 12 residues. CDR3 amino acids: CAWRGVANEQFF. CDR3 nucleotides: TGTGCCTGGAGGGGGGTTGCGAATGAGCAGTTCTTC.

This clone was found once. V gene TRBV10-2 combines with J gene TRBJ1-5, with D maybe TRBD1 (5 bases). V was cut by 3 bases and J by 7 bases, with 16 bases left in between. This CDR3 is built from 15 residues. From germline, CDR1 is WSHSY and CDR2 SAAADI. In DNA, the CDR3 is TGCGCCAGCAGTGAAGCGAGGGGTCGTTTACAGCCCCAGCATTTT. Translating gives CASSEARGRLQPQHF.

V and J are TRBV3-1 (or the pseudogene TRBV3-2) and TRBJ1-5; D gene ambiguous. The V end was cut by 2 bases, the J end by 5 bases, with 13 bases between. CDR3 length: 15 residues. Germline values: CDR1 LGHDT, CDR2 YNNKEL (reference sequence). CDR3 in amino acids: CASSQSGVTYQPQHF. For the CDR3, the DNA is TGTGCCAGCAGCCAATCAGGAGTTACCTATCAGCCCCAGCATTTT.

This chain links TRBV21-1 with TRBJ2-5; no check of the table's D call, TRBD2, against the DNA was made. TRBV21-1 is recorded as a pseudogene. The CDR3 is made up of 17 amino acids. The CDR3 coding sequence is TGTGCCAGCAGCAAAGGCAACCTAGCGGGAGTTGCAGAGACCCAGTACTTC. Translating gives CASSKGNLAGVAETQYF.

V is TRBV2 and J is TRBJ2-1; tentative D call: TRBD2 (5 bases). The germline gives CDR1 SNHLY, CDR2 FYNNEI. The CDR3 extends over 14 amino acids. V lost 5 bases, J lost 0 bases, and 8 bases lay in between. CDR3 coding DNA: TGTGCCAGCAGTCCTACTAGCTCCTACAATGAGCAGTTCTTC. As protein: CASSPTSSYNEQFF.

The V and J genes are TRBV3-1 (or the pseudogene TRBV3-2) and TRBJ1-1, with 8 bases fitting TRBD1. This CDR3 spans 14 amino acids. Germline V gene lookup returns CDR1 LGHDT and CDR2 YNNKEL (reference sequence). The V segment lost 6 bases and the J segment 6 bases; nucleotides outside the gene matches: 9. Here the CDR3 DNA reads TGTGCCAGCAGACCAGACAGGGGACGCGCTGAAGCTTTCTTT. Amino acids: CASRPDRGRAEAFF.

This chain uses TRBV5-4 with TRBJ1-1, with D possibly matching TRBD1 (6 bases). The length of the CDR3 is 14 residues. Looked up from germline, CDR1 is SGHNT and CDR2 is YYREEE (reference sequence). V gave up 7 bases and J gave up 5 bases, with 18 bases separating them. CDR3 in DNA: TGTGCCAGCGGATCTGATGGGGGCTGGACTGAAGCTTTCTTT. Amino acids: CASGSDGGWTEAFF.

The chain combines TRBV29-1 with TRBJ1-2; the match to TRBD1 covers 8 bases. Germline V CDR1 and CDR2: SQVTM, ANQGSEA. V shed 7 bases, J shed 5 bases, and the junction held 3 bases outside the gene matches. The CDR3 spans 11 residues. The CDR3 sequence: CSADRGYGYTF. For the CDR3, the DNA is TGCAGCGCTGACAGGGGATATGGCTACACCTTC.

This clone was counted a single time. The chain uses TRBV11-3 and TRBJ1-1; D uncertain. The germline V and J ends were trimmed by 0 bases and 5 bases, with 13 bases remaining between them. There are 15 residues in the CDR3. CDR1 SGHNT and CDR2 YENEEA come from the germline V gene. Written as DNA, the CDR3 is TGTGCCAGCAGCTTAGATCTGACGGGGTCGACTGAAGCTTTCTTT. Its protein product is CASSLDLTGSTEAFF.

V and J are TRBV9 and TRBJ1-1; unclear D gene. This CDR3 comprises 13 residues. The V gene's germline CDR1 is SGDLS and CDR2 YYNGEE. Trimming left V 4 bases short and J 4 bases short, with 11 bases between. The CDR3 here is CASSTQVSTEAFF. The CDR3 DNA sequence: TGTGCCAGCAGCACGCAAGTTTCCACTGAAGCTTTCTTT.